The rows below give T cell receptor beta chains drawn from one sample of a study of early T cells in non-severe SARS-CoV-2 infection. MiXCR, applied by TCRdb to the 5' RACE reads, yields one record per CDR3 protein. The sample lists approximately 34,000 distinct CDR3 sequences, approximately 5.9% occurring once. Sample: whole blood, taken at baseline. Receptors originate from an adult who was a healthcare worker with PCR-confirmed SARS-CoV-2 infection or an uninfected control (not recorded which). The conserved cysteine and the conserved F or W are not part of the CDR3 here. D genes are given only for firm matches.

v_call	j_call	d_call	cdr3_aa
TRBV20-1	TRBJ2-5	-	SARDQDRAGVETQY
TRBV10-3	TRBJ2-1	TRBD1	AISEPGQGRIGNEQF
TRBV24-1	TRBJ2-3	TRBD2	ATLNTSGSVADTQY
TRBV6-2/TRBV6-3	TRBJ1-1	-	ASRDTAKAF
TRBV6-5	TRBJ1-4	TRBD1	ASSYGLSGQIEKLF
TRBV28	TRBJ1-6	-	ASSRGLGASYNSPLH
TRBV20-1	TRBJ2-1	TRBD1	SARVPGQGGDEQF
TRBV28	TRBJ2-2	-	ASRGTTGELF
TRBV19	TRBJ2-1	TRBD2	ASKSSGRANEQF
TRBV7-6	TRBJ2-5	-	ASSLSLALGAQETQY
TRBV6-2/TRBV6-3	TRBJ2-3	-	ASSSPRDSYLTQY
TRBV20-1	TRBJ1-4	-	SATQAGNEKLF
TRBV19	TRBJ1-1	-	ASNPREAF
TRBV6-6	TRBJ1-5	-	ASSQDSYQPQH
TRBV19	TRBJ2-6	-	ASSIKGGSSSGANVLT
TRBV28	TRBJ2-5	-	ASSSGLRQETQY
TRBV2	TRBJ1-1	-	ASSPWGDTEAF
TRBV15	TRBJ2-3	-	ATSLEVAGFTDTQY
TRBV14	TRBJ2-2	-	ASSQDWTTGELF
TRBV9	TRBJ1-3	-	ASTSTGALGNTIY
TRBV20-1	TRBJ2-3	-	SARPTDTQY
TRBV29-1	TRBJ2-1	TRBD2	SVENSGSGNEQF
TRBV3-1	TRBJ1-5	-	ASSQDGFHQPQH
TRBV7-2	TRBJ2-1	-	ASSLAAASWDNEQF
TRBV19	TRBJ2-1	TRBD1	ASLDRPYNEQF
TRBV6-2/TRBV6-3	TRBJ2-3	TRBD2	ASSLSGSVADTQY
TRBV12-3/TRBV12-4	TRBJ1-5	-	ASSVEQGNSNQPQH
TRBV27	TRBJ2-5	TRBD1	ASSYDRGETQY
TRBV5-1	TRBJ2-5	TRBD1	ASNQQGNRETQY
TRBV30	TRBJ1-2	TRBD1	AWSKGTGYGYT
TRBV30	TRBJ2-5	-	AWTLPAQETQY
TRBV29-1	TRBJ2-1	-	SVWSGQAYNEQF
TRBV6-5	TRBJ1-5	-	ASSYSGPGGYSNQPQH
TRBV19	TRBJ1-1	TRBD1	ASRSYRTGMNTEAF
TRBV28	TRBJ2-7	TRBD2	ASRGGTHEQY
TRBV9	TRBJ2-1	TRBD2	ASSVVAGGRNEQF
TRBV7-9	TRBJ2-7	-	ASSRRGDHEQY
TRBV2	TRBJ2-1	TRBD2	ASSGTSGIPEQF
TRBV3-1	TRBJ1-3	TRBD1	ASSHGQATIY
TRBV20-1	TRBJ2-2	TRBD1	SATGTVNTGELF
TRBV11-2	TRBJ2-7	TRBD2	ASRGLAASYEQY
TRBV6-5	TRBJ2-3	TRBD1	ASTPRQGLRGTDTQY
TRBV5-6	TRBJ2-1	TRBD2	ASSFGTSAYYNEQF
TRBV18	TRBJ1-6	-	ASSVDQGNSPLH
TRBV27	TRBJ1-1	-	ASRRKGNTEAF
TRBV7-3	TRBJ1-2	-	ASSSKTGPGDYGYT
TRBV5-1	TRBJ2-1	-	ASSLVPGGVNNEQF
TRBV20-1	TRBJ2-1	-	SAIGANSYNEQF
TRBV30	TRBJ2-1	TRBD2	AWSHGRGRALRTYNEQF
TRBV24-1	TRBJ2-1	-	ATSAVRENNEQF
TRBV27	TRBJ1-4	-	ASSPGRTNEKLF
TRBV2	TRBJ2-5	TRBD1	ATSRDRGFQETQY
TRBV4-1	TRBJ2-7	TRBD1	ASSGRDRGLFYEQY
TRBV20-1	TRBJ2-1	-	SAQKLRLLSSNEQF
TRBV20-1	TRBJ1-2	-	SARKTGGGYGYT
TRBV5-1	TRBJ2-1	TRBD2	ASSSSRLAGDEQF
TRBV2	TRBJ2-5	TRBD2	ASSEVGSVRGAQY
TRBV4-1	TRBJ1-5	-	ASSLPKDGGVGQPQH